This T cell receptor (beta chain) came from a study of lymphopenia after photon versus proton radiotherapy. Points from the study as a whole: Better survival with proton therapy was suggested as possible, not demonstrated.

The length of the CDR3 is 16 residues. From germline, CDR1 is SGHRS and CDR2 YFSETQ. V dropped 0 bases and J dropped 4 bases, with 13 bases sitting between them. About this clone itself: Its antigen is unidentified.

Sequencing used immunoSEQ multiplex PCR; TCRdb keeps in-frame clones, though not all of them. Of 20,000 to 25,000 clones listed, 84% were seen once; the top ten hold around 2.9%. This TCR came from a woman in her fifties or sixties with pancreatic cancer. The source was peripheral blood, collected from a patient treated with photon-based radiotherapy. The chain recombines TRBV5-1 with TRBJ2-2, with D maybe TRBD1 (5 bases). The CDR3 DNA reads as TGCGCCAGCAGCTTGGCAGCAGGGAAGGGCACCGGGGAGCTGTTTTTT. Protein: CASSLAAGKGTGELFF. The variable domain in full, completed from reference TRBV5-1 and TRBJ2-2, reads KAGVTQTPRYLIKTRGQQVTLSCSPISGHRSVSWYQQTPGQGLQFLFEYFSETQRNKGNFPGRFSGRQFSNSRSEMNVSTLELGDSALYLCASSLAAGKGTGELFFGEGSRLTVL.